The 14 T cell receptor beta chains below all came from one sample that was sequenced in a study of shared clonotypes between healthy human individuals. Method: immunoSEQ multiplex PCR; TCRdb's copy keeps in-frame clones and lacks some. The data contain over 750,000 clones, about 96% of them seen just once; the ten biggest clones take up under 0.25%. It was CD45RO-negative cells, positively selected for CCR7, that made up naive CD8 cells, with terminally differentiated effector memory CD45RA+ cells excluded. The sample comprised naive CD8+ T cells sorted from blood. These receptors originate from a man younger than 40 in good health.

The chain combines TRBV5-8 with TRBJ2-7; a weak D match, TRBD2 (6 bases). The CDR3 has 14 amino acids. Per the germline V gene, CDR1 is SGHTS and CDR2 is YDEGEE. Trimming stripped 6 bases from V and 3 bases from J, with 16 bases between. The DNA of the CDR3 is TGTGCCAGCATCGATAAGGGACTGAGCTACGAGCAGTACTTC. It translates to CASIDKGLSYEQYF.

The V and J genes are TRBV6-1 and TRBJ2-7; tentatively, D is TRBD2 (5 bases). Looked up from germline, CDR1 is MNHNS and CDR2 is SASEGT. The CDR3 runs to 13 residues. The ends were cut back, 7 bases at V and 1 base at J, with 11 bases in the middle. The CDR3 is CASKAGSSYEQYF. The CDR3, as DNA: TGTGCCAGCAAGGCGGGTTCTTCCTACGAGCAGTACTTC.

The gene calls are TRBV6-5 and TRBJ1-1; D uncertain. The CDR3 length is 13 residues. Germline values: CDR1 MNHEY, CDR2 SVGAGI. V shed 0 bases and J shed 7 bases, with 9 bases lying between them. CDR3 bases: TGTGCCAGCAGTTACTCGGGTCAATTTGAAGCTTTCTTT. Protein product: CASSYSGQFEAFF.

In the case of this clone: In the same sample, other DNA sequences code for this CDR3. V usage is TRBV7-8 and J usage is TRBJ2-7, with 13 nucleotides matching TRBD2. CDR1 SGHVS and CDR2 FQNEAQ come from the germline V gene. V lost 5 bases to trimming and J lost 0 bases; unmatched junction nucleotides: 4. The CDR3 consists of 16 residues. This chain's CDR3 is CASSPWTSGSSYEQYF. The DNA for the CDR3 is TGTGCCAGCAGCCCCTGGACTAGCGGGAGCTCCTACGAGCAGTACTTC.

V gene TRBV10-3 combines with J gene TRBJ2-7, with 12 nucleotides matching TRBD2. This CDR3 is 15 amino acids long. V lost 3 bases and J lost 5; bases outside the gene matches: 5. Germline V gene data show CDR1 as ENHRY and CDR2 as SYGVKD. The DNA for the CDR3 is TGTGCCATCAGTGAAAGGGGACTAGCGGGCGACGAGCAGTACTTC. Its translation is CAISERGLAGDEQYF.

The chain carries TRBV2 and TRBJ2-3; D perhaps matches TRBD2 (6 bases). The CDR3 runs 15 residues. V lost 8 bases and J lost 0, with 15 bases in between. From germline, CDR1 is SNHLY and CDR2 FYNNEI. The DNA for the CDR3 is TGTGCCAGCTGGGACTTCGACCGTAGCACAGATACGCAGTATTTT. Its protein is CASWDFDRSTDTQYF.

In its sample, this clone was seen once. The gene calls are TRBV28 and TRBJ2-6; weak D call: TRBD2 (5 bases). CDR1 is MDHEN and CDR2 is SYDVKM in the germline V gene. The CDR3 totals 15 residues. V was trimmed by 5 bases and J by 1 base, leaving 9 bases between them. This CDR3 reads CASSHGISGANVLTF. CDR3 bases: TGTGCCAGCAGTCACGGGATTTCTGGGGCCAACGTCCTGACTTTC.

V gene TRBV7-9 combines with J gene TRBJ2-2; 7 nucleotides match TRBD1. The V gene's germline CDR1 is SEHNR and CDR2 FQNEAQ (reference sequence). The junction had 12 bases not matched to a gene; V was cut back by 5 bases and J by 3 bases. There are 17 residues in the CDR3. CDR3 amino acids: CASSTTPIGQDTGELFF. Here the CDR3 DNA reads TGTGCCAGCAGCACGACCCCTATCGGACAGGACACCGGGGAGCTGTTTTTT.

The chain is built from TRBV14 and TRBJ2-1; TRBD2 matches at 12 bases. J was trimmed by 7 bases and V by 5 bases; bases with no gene match: 6. Germline CDR1 is SGHDN and CDR2 is FVKESK. The CDR3 spans 15 residues. In DNA, the CDR3 is TGTGCCAGCAGCTTTCTAGCGGGAGGGCCAAATGAGCAGTTCTTC. Translated: CASSFLAGGPNEQFF. Full variable domain (outside the CDR3, taken from reference TRBV14 and TRBJ2-1): EAGVTQFPSHSVIEKGQTVTLRCDPISGHDNLYWYRRVMGKEIKFLLHFVKESKQDESGMPNNRFLAERTGGTYSTLKVQPAELEDSGVYFCASSFLAGGPNEQFFGPGTRLTVL.

The chain has TRBV5-1 and TRBJ1-1, with TRBD1 matching over 7 bases. J lost 8 bases, V lost 4 bases, and 8 bases had no gene match. Germline CDR1 reads SGHRS; CDR2 reads YFSETQ. The CDR3 covers 13 residues. CDR3 nucleotides: TGCGCCAGCAGCACAGGGGTGGGATCAGAAGCTTTCTTT. Protein sequence: CASSTGVGSEAFF.

This chain connects TRBV9 to TRBJ2-1; TRBD2 matches at 14 bases. The CDR3 extends over 19 amino acids. Looked up from germline, CDR1 is SGDLS and CDR2 is YYNGEE. V dropped 0 bases and J dropped 8; count of bases not matched to a gene: 13. Here the CDR3 reads CASSVEKDRLAGGPYEQFF. CDR3 DNA: TGTGCCAGCAGCGTAGAGAAGGATCGACTAGCGGGAGGGCCCTATGAGCAGTTCTTC.

DNA for the CDR3: TGTGCCAGCAGCATAGGACTAGCGGGTGGCGGGGAGCTGTTTTTT. This codes for CASSIGLAGGGELFF. The rearrangement uses TRBV5-6 and TRBJ2-2; 11 nucleotides align to TRBD2. CDR1 and CDR2 from the germline V gene are SGHDT and YYEEEE. V was clipped by 4 bases and J by 7 bases; unmatched bases: 6. CDR3 length: 15 amino acids.

This clone was detected once. The rearrangement uses TRBV18 and TRBJ2-1; perhaps TRBD1 as D (5 bases). The CDR3 has 16 amino acids. The germline V gene has CDR1 KGHSH and CDR2 LQKENI. The V and J ends lost 4 bases and 0 bases respectively, with 13 bases between them. CDR3 sequence: CASSQVDSSSYNEQFF. Written as DNA, the CDR3 is TGTGCCAGCTCACAGGTAGACAGTAGCTCCTACAATGAGCAGTTCTTC.

Points on this clone: One junction end does not reproduce the germline sequence, and a read error may be involved. In DNA form, the CDR3 reads TGTGCCTGGAGTGCGGGAGCCCGCCCCTCCCACAATGAGCAGTTCTTC. Translation: CAWSAGARPSHNEQFF. This chain links TRBV30 with TRBJ2-1; TRBD2 is a possible D gene (6 bases). The CDR3 loop spans 16 amino acids. Germline V gives CDR1 GTSNPN, CDR2 SVGIG (reference sequence).